This T cell receptor beta chain was identified in a study of blood T cells in healthy people across ages. Study results and caveats: The study regarded diversity estimates from one million T cells as underestimates. In older individuals, TCR beta diversity per million T cells was lower, falling roughly linearly with age.

About this clonotype: Its antigen is unidentified.

PCR was performed a second time for about 7 to 11 cycles using a sample-barcoded 5' primer and a J-beta primer mix. Each CDR3 protein gets one entry after TCRdb re-called the 5' RACE reads with MiXCR. The table lists roughly 570,000 distinct CDR3 sequences, 27% of them singletons. Investigators took about 10 milliliters of peripheral blood from every donor. Per germline, CDR1 LNHNV and CDR2 YYDKDF (reference sequence). The CDR3 sequence is 13 residues long. The germline V and J ends were trimmed by 3 bases and 3 bases, with 8 bases remaining between them. The chain employs TRBV15 and TRBJ1-1; unclear D gene. This receptor was obtained from a woman between 65 and 79 years old in good health. Material: blood. CDR3 in amino acids: CATSSHGYTEAFF. Here the CDR3 DNA reads TGTGCCACCAGCAGCCACGGATACACTGAAGCTTTCTTT.